This T cell receptor beta chain was sequenced during a study of control samples from healthy donors and cancer patients. Assay: immunoSEQ multiplex PCR; the TCRdb copy retains only in-frame clones and omits some. The sample records 150,000 to 200,000 clones, around 88% being singletons. This CDR3 region has 14 residues. The trim removed 7 bases at V and 4 bases at J, leaving 8 bases unmatched. CDR1 and CDR2 from the germline V gene are MDHEN and SYDVKM. The source material was blood. The rearrangement uses TRBV28 and TRBJ1-2, with 8 bases lining up with TRBD1. The source is a man between 18 and 29 years old in good health. In DNA, the CDR3 is TGTGCCAGCAAGACCGGGACAGGCGTCTATGGCTACACCTTC. Its translation: CASKTGTGVYGYTF.